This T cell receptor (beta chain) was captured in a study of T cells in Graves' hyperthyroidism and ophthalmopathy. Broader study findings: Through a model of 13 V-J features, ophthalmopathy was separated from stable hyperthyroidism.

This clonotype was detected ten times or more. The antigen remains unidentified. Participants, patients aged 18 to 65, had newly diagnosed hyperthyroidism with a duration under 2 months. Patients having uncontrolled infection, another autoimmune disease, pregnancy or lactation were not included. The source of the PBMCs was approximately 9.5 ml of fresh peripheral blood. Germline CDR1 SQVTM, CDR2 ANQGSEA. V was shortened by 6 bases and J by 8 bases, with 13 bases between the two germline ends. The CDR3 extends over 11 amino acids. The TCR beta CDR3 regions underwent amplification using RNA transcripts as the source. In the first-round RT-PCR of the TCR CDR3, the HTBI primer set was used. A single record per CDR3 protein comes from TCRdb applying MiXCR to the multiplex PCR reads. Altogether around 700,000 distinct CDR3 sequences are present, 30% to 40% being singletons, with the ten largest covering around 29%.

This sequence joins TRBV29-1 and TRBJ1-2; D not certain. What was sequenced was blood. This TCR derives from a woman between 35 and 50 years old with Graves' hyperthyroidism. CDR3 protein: CSVGDRQGYTF. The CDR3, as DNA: TGCAGCGTCGGCGATCGGCAGGGCTACACCTTC.